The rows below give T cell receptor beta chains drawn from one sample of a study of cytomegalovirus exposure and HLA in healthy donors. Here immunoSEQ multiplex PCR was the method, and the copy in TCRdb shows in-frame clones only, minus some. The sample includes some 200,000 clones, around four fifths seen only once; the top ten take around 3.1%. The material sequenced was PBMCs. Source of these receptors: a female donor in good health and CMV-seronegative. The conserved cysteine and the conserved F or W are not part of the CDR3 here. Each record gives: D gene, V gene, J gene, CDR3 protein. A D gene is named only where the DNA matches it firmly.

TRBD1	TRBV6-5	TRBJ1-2	ASSRLQGNGYT
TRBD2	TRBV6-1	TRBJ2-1	ASSASLSGRALSYNEQF
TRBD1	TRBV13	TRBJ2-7	ASSGDRSYEQY
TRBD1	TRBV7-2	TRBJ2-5	ASSFSGTGGMETQY
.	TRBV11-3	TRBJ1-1	ASSYRGATEAF
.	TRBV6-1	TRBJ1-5	ASSEGPLNQPQH
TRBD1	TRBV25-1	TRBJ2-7	ASSDLTPSGTGGDEQY
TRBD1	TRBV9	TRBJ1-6	ARSGQPSPLH
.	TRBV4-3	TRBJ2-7	ASSAAWGILEQY
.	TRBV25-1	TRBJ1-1	ASSVAGNTEAF